This T cell receptor (beta chain) was captured in a study of beta chain features in type 1 diabetes. Points on this clone: Its antigen remains unknown.

The CDR3 extends over 14 amino acids. Germline CDR1 and CDR2: SNHLY and FYNNEI. The V end lost 6 bases, the J end lost 7 bases, and 16 bases lay between the germline ends. Study-level results: Lower insertion and higher deletion counts appeared at VDJ junctions in type 1 diabetes patients. For Type 1 diabetes patients, all four CD4+ subsets carried TCRB CDR3s that were moderately but significantly shorter. Relative to healthy donors, patients appeared to have naive, central memory and Treg TCRB repertoires that were more similar.

CD4+ naive, central memory, regulatory and stem cell-like memory cells were sorted via CD45RO/CCR7/CD25/CD127/CD95/CD27. Each sorted population was over 95% pure. Expressed TCRB transcripts got sequenced, as all isolated RNA was reverse transcribed. The repertoire was sequenced with immunoSEQ multiplex PCR; TCRdb's copy has only in-frame clones and lacks some. The sample lists some 640,000 clones, more than 12% occurring once. This TCR was recovered from a man aged 18 to 30 with type 1 diabetes. The V gene is TRBV2, the J gene TRBJ1-5, with a possible D match to TRBD1 (6 bases). Sequencing input: naive CD4+ T cells from blood. CDR3 residues: CASSGTGSRQPQHF. Here the CDR3 DNA reads TGTGCCAGCAGCGGAACAGGGTCGAGACAGCCCCAGCATTTT.